Below, 21 T cell receptor beta chains from the same sample are listed, as sequenced in a study of CD8 T cells in Susac syndrome. RNA totalling roughly 0.45 to 1 ug underwent reverse transcription with random hexamers. A single record per CDR3 protein comes from TCRdb applying MiXCR to the immunoSEQ multiplex PCR reads. The table records over 150,000 distinct CDR3 sequences, about 96% of them present only once. Material for sequencing was CD4+ T cells from PBMCs. The receptors were gathered from a human donor with multiple sclerosis.

CDR3 nucleotide sequence: TGTGCCAGCAGCTTAGTTCGGCAAGAGACCCAGTACTTC. This sequence encodes CASSLVRQETQYF. The gene calls are TRBV13 and TRBJ2-5, with unresolved D. Germline loops: CDR1 PRHDT, CDR2 FYEKMQ (reference sequence). The CDR3 has 13 residues. V was cut by 1 base and J by 2 bases, with 5 bases left in between.

This rearrangement joins TRBV20-1 to TRBJ2-5; D is unresolved. With 4 bases removed from V and 10 bases from J, the gap between germline ends came to 16 bases. The CDR3 consists of 12 residues. From germline, CDR1 is DFQATT and CDR2 SNEGSKA (reference sequence). The CDR3 DNA reads as TGCAGTGCTACCGTAGGTGGTTCCCACCAGTACTTC. It codes for CSATVGGSHQYF.

V is TRBV6-5 and J is TRBJ2-3; 9 positions agree with TRBD2. V trimming: 10 bases; J trimming: 6 bases; junction bases outside the gene matches: 8. Germline values: CDR1 MNHEY, CDR2 SVGAGI. CDR3 length: 13 residues. CDR3 region: CATRAGGLDTQYF. CDR3 DNA sequence: TGTGCCACCCGCGCGGGGGGGCTGGATACGCAGTATTTT.

V usage is TRBV29-1 and J usage is TRBJ1-2, with D perhaps matching TRBD1 (6 bases). The CDR3 spans 11 residues. Per the germline V gene, CDR1 is SQVTM and CDR2 is ANQGSEA. Trimming removed 7 bases at V and 6 bases at J, with 12 bases between. The CDR3: CSAGVYNGYTF. In nucleotides, the CDR3 is TGCAGCGCAGGGGTTTACAATGGCTACACCTTC.

The rearrangement joins TRBV3-1 to TRBJ1-1; D gene ambiguous. Trimming pared 4 bases from V and 0 bases from J, leaving 15 bases between. Germline V gene data show CDR1 as LGHDT and CDR2 as YNNKEL (reference sequence). The CDR3 consists of 16 residues. CDR3 DNA: TGTGCCAGCAGCCCGCCCGTCCGGGGATTGAACACTGAAGCTTTCTTT. Its protein is CASSPPVRGLNTEAFF.

This clonotype occurred once. The rearrangement links TRBV7-2 to TRBJ2-1; D gene unclear. The CDR3 sequence is 14 residues long. Germline CDR1 is SGHTA and CDR2 is FQGNSA. V was trimmed by 5 bases and J by 3 bases, leaving 11 bases between them. DNA of the CDR3: TGTGCCAGCAGCCCGCTTTACTTCTACAATGAGCAGTTCTTC. This translates into CASSPLYFYNEQFF.

V gene TRBV7-3 combines with J gene TRBJ1-2; 10 nucleotides agree with TRBD1. Germline CDR1 and CDR2: SGHTA and FQGTGA. The CDR3 totals 14 residues. The J segment lost 5 bases and the V segment lost 6 bases, leaving 6 bases of the junction unmatched. CDR3 nucleotides: TGTGCCAGCAGTCCGAAGGGACAGGGGTATGGCTACACCTTC. It yields the protein CASSPKGQGYGYTF.

V usage is TRBV6-6 and J usage is TRBJ2-6; weak D call: TRBD2 (5 bases). The CDR3 loop spans 16 amino acids. Per germline, CDR1 MNHNY and CDR2 SVGAGI (reference sequence). V shed 6 bases and J shed 1 base, with 13 bases lying between them. Written as DNA, the CDR3 is TGTGCCAGCAGCCCCGGGGAGAGGTCTGGGGCCAACGTCCTGACTTTC. It yields the protein CASSPGERSGANVLTF.

The chain has TRBV6-5 and TRBJ1-1; D gene uncertain. Trimming removed 0 bases from V and 2 bases from J, with 16 bases in between. Germline values: CDR1 MNHEY, CDR2 SVGAGI. This CDR3 has 17 amino acids. The DNA of the CDR3 is TGTGCCAGCAGTTACTCGATAACCGGTAACATTAACACTGAAGCTTTCTTT. Its translation: CASSYSITGNINTEAFF.

V usage is TRBV27 and J usage is TRBJ2-7; D may be TRBD1 (6 bases). Trimming left V 4 bases short and J 2 bases short, with 15 bases between. The CDR3 loop spans 15 amino acids. The germline CDR1 and CDR2 sequences are MNHEY and SMNVEV (reference sequence). CDR3 sequence: CASSSLGADTYEQYF. The CDR3 DNA reads TGTGCCAGCAGTTCATTGGGGGCGGATACCTACGAGCAGTACTTC.

The chain is built from TRBV9 and TRBJ2-6; D is unclear. Germline lookup yields CDR1 SGDLS and CDR2 YYNGEE. Trimming removed 6 bases at V and 0 bases at J, with 7 bases between. This CDR3 region has 14 residues. Here the CDR3 DNA reads TGTGCCAGCAAGATGTCCTCTGGGGCCAACGTCCTGACTTTC. This translates into CASKMSSGANVLTF.

The chain carries TRBV6-1 and TRBJ1-2, with 9 bases that match TRBD1. Germline trimming cut 3 bases from V and 7 bases from J; bases unmatched to any gene: 3. This CDR3 is built from 13 residues. CDR1 is MNHNS, CDR2 SASEGT, per germline. The CDR3 is CASSDRDRVGYTF. The CDR3 nucleotides are TGTGCCAGCAGTGACCGGGACAGGGTTGGCTACACCTTC.

This clonotype appeared a few times. V and J are TRBV27 and TRBJ1-5; TRBD1 agrees at 9 bases. Germline V gene data show CDR1 as MNHEY and CDR2 as SMNVEV (reference sequence). J gave up 7 bases and V 5 bases, and 6 bases lay outside the gene matches. There are 14 residues in the CDR3. The CDR3 nucleotides read TGTGCCAGCAGTGAACAGGGGGCGAGGCAGCCCCAGCATTTT. Translating gives CASSEQGARQPQHF.

The J gene is TRBJ1-5, the V gene TRBV12-3 or TRBV12-4; D might be TRBD1 (5 bases). V shed 5 bases and J shed 9 bases, with 14 bases lying between them. The CDR3 extends over 13 amino acids. In DNA form, the CDR3 reads TGTGCCAGCAGTGGCCCGCGGGGGGGGCCCCAGCATTTT. Translated, it gives CASSGPRGGPQHF.

The rearrangement links TRBV4-2 to TRBJ2-2, with 7 bases that match TRBD2. J lost 6 bases, V lost 1 base, and 5 bases had no gene match. CDR3 length equals 15 residues. Germline assignment: CDR1 LGHNA and CDR2 YNFKEQ. CDR3 residues: CASSQAAGASGELFF. In DNA, the CDR3 is TGTGCCAGCAGCCAAGCTGCGGGAGCATCCGGGGAGCTGTTTTTT.

This rearrangement joins TRBV20-1 to TRBJ1-2; D gene uncertain. Trimming removed 5 bases from V and 2 bases from J, with 12 bases in between. The CDR3 extends over 13 amino acids. Germline-derived CDR1 and CDR2 are DFQATT and SNEGSKA (reference sequence). In DNA, the CDR3 is TGCAGTGCTCGAACCGGGAGGAACTATGGCTACACCTTC. Translated, it gives CSARTGRNYGYTF.

This clonotype showed up just a few times. The gene calls are TRBV3-1 and TRBJ1-2; D is possibly TRBD1 (5 bases). The germline V gene has CDR1 LGHDT and CDR2 YNNKEL (reference sequence). The CDR3 contains 13 residues. Trimming pared 0 bases from V and 6 bases from J, leaving 8 bases between. CDR3 loop: CASSQDRGDGYTF. Here the CDR3 DNA reads TGTGCCAGCAGCCAAGATCGGGGCGATGGCTACACCTTC.

The chain has TRBV18 and TRBJ1-2; TRBD1 is a possible D gene (5 bases). This CDR3 spans 14 amino acids. CDR1 and CDR2 from the germline V gene are KGHSH and LQKENI. Trimming pared 2 bases from V and 6 bases from J, leaving 13 bases between. The DNA for the CDR3 is TGTGCCAGCTCACCAACGGGCAGGGATAATGGCTACACCTTC. This sequence encodes CASSPTGRDNGYTF.

The V and J genes are TRBV20-1 and TRBJ2-7; TRBD1 might be the D (5 bases). Germline-derived CDR1 and CDR2 are DFQATT and SNEGSKA (reference sequence). The CDR3 extends over 13 amino acids. Trimming shortened V by 3 bases and J by 5 bases, and 14 bases separated the two germline ends. The CDR3 DNA follows: TGCAGTGCTAGCGTGGGGCCGGTCCACGAGCAGTACTTC. Translating gives CSASVGPVHEQYF.

The V gene is TRBV29-1, the J gene TRBJ2-2, with unresolved D. Per the germline V gene, CDR1 is SQVTM and CDR2 is ANQGSEA. This CDR3 has 16 amino acids. V was trimmed by 0 bases and J by 8 bases, leaving 19 bases between them. CDR3 nucleotides: TGCAGCGTTGAAGATTTGGCGTTTACCGGACGAGGGGAGCTGTTTTTT. Translation gives CSVEDLAFTGRGELFF.

The chain recombines TRBV3-1 with TRBJ2-1; maybe TRBD2 (6 bases). Trimming left V 0 bases short and J 0 bases short, with 9 bases between. This CDR3 is 16 amino acids long. CDR1 is LGHDT, CDR2 YNNKEL, per germline (reference sequence). CDR3 amino acids: CASSQDGAGSYNEQFF. CDR3 sequence (DNA): TGTGCCAGCAGCCAAGATGGAGCGGGCTCCTACAATGAGCAGTTCTTC.